This passage covers 25 T cell receptor beta chains from one sample sequenced in a study of blood T cell repertoires in COVID-19. Sequencing used immunoSEQ multiplex PCR; TCRdb keeps in-frame clones, though not all of them. The sample gives under 350,000 clones, 85% to 90% of which show up once; over 1% is in the top ten. The sample was peripheral blood. The source of these receptors is a man between 65 and 85 years old with acute or convalescent COVID-19.

This clone was detected once. The chain combines TRBV2 with TRBJ1-5; D gene unclear. The germline V gene has CDR1 SNHLY and CDR2 FYNNEI. CDR3 length: 15 residues. The V and J ends lost 1 base and 0 bases respectively, with 7 bases between them. The DNA of the CDR3 is TGTGCCAGCAGTGAAGGTGGAGATAGCAATCAGCCCCAGCATTTT. Protein sequence: CASSEGGDSNQPQHF. Full variable domain (missing parts from reference TRBV2 and TRBJ1-5): EPEVTQTPSHQVTQMGQEVILRCVPISNHLYFYWYRQILGQKVEFLVSFYNNEISEKSEIFDDQFSVERPDGSNFTLKIRSTKLEDSAMYFCASSEGGDSNQPQHFGDGTRLSIL.

This chain uses TRBV12-3 or TRBV12-4 with TRBJ2-1; D is unclear. The CDR3 loop spans 12 amino acids. V dropped 3 bases and J dropped 13 bases, with 13 bases sitting between them. The CDR3 bases are TGTGCCAGCAGTTTTGGCCTTATATCCCAGTTCTTC. Its protein is CASSFGLISQFF.

The chain couples TRBV6-2 or TRBV6-3 to TRBJ2-2; a weak D match, TRBD2 (7 bases). CDR1 is MNHEY and CDR2 is SVGEGT in the germline V gene. The germline V and J ends were trimmed by 6 bases and 7 bases, with 21 bases remaining between them. The length of the CDR3 is 16 residues. The CDR3 bases are TGTGCCAGCAGCTTACCGTCTCGGGGGGCAGTCGGGGAGCTGTTTTTT. Its protein is CASSLPSRGAVGELFF.

V is TRBV7-2 and J is TRBJ2-6; TRBD2 aligns across 8 bases. There are 18 residues in the CDR3. Germline V gene data show CDR1 as SGHTA and CDR2 as FQGNSA. With V trimmed by 7 bases and J by 0 bases, 11 bases remained unmatched. In nucleotides, the CDR3 is TGTGCCAGCATACGGGGGGGGCGGGTCCTCTCTGGGGCCAACGTCCTGACTTTC. Protein product: CASIRGGRVLSGANVLTF.

The genes are TRBV19 and TRBJ2-5; TRBD2 agrees at 9 bases. With V trimmed by 5 bases and J by 2 bases, 6 bases remained unmatched. The germline gives CDR1 LNHDA, CDR2 SQIVND (reference sequence). CDR3 length: 15 residues. CDR3 residues: CASSGVTSGQETQYF. The DNA for the CDR3 is TGTGCCAGTAGTGGGGTGACTAGCGGACAAGAGACCCAGTACTTC.

This chain links TRBV9 with TRBJ2-1; 9 positions match TRBD1. The CDR3 loop spans 15 amino acids. CDR1 and CDR2 from the germline V gene are SGDLS and YYNGEE. Trimming took 4 bases from V and 6 from J; bases not matched to a gene: 8. This CDR3 is CASSLRDRVPNEQFF. For the CDR3, the DNA is TGTGCCAGCAGCCTCCGGGACAGGGTACCCAATGAGCAGTTCTTC.

This chain uses TRBV6-5 with TRBJ2-1; 7 bases line up with TRBD1. The germline CDR1 and CDR2 sequences are MNHEY and SVGAGI. Trimming cost V 6 bases and J 0 bases; bases outside gene matches: 2. The CDR3 extends over 14 amino acids. CDR3 coding DNA: TGTGCCAGCAGGGGACAGCCCTCCTACAATGAGCAGTTCTTC. Translated, it gives CASRGQPSYNEQFF.

In its sample, this clone was seen a few times. The chain uses TRBV5-4 and TRBJ1-1; the D gene is possibly TRBD1 (5 bases). Per germline, CDR1 SGHNT and CDR2 YYREEE (reference sequence). CDR3 length equals 14 residues. V lost 6 bases to trimming and J lost 3 bases, with 15 bases between them. The DNA of the CDR3 is TGTGCCAGCATCAGACAAGGGGCAGACACTGAAGCTTTCTTT. It is translated as CASIRQGADTEAFF. The variable domain in full, with the rest retrieved from reference TRBV5-4 and TRBJ1-1, is ETGVTQSPTHLIKTRGQQVTLRCSSQSGHNTVSWYQQALGQGPQFIFQYYREEENGRGNFPPRFSGLQFPNYSSELNVNALELDDSALYLCASIRQGADTEAFFGQGTRLTVV.

This chain connects TRBV5-6 to TRBJ2-1; 10 bases match TRBD1. The CDR3 is 17 residues long. V shed 2 bases and J 7 bases; nucleotides not matched to a gene: 12. Germline V gives CDR1 SGHDT, CDR2 YYEEEE. The DNA of the CDR3 is TGTGCCAGCAGCTTCGGCCAGGCGGGACAGGGGAAGAATGAGCAGTTCTTC. Amino acid sequence: CASSFGQAGQGKNEQFF. The full variable domain, with the rest looked up from reference TRBV5-6 and TRBJ2-1, is DAGVTQSPTHLIKTRGQQVTLRCSPKSGHDTVSWYQQALGQGPQFIFQYYEEEERQRGNFPDRFSGHQFPNYSSELNVNALLLGDSALYLCASSFGQAGQGKNEQFFGPGTRLTVL.

The rearrangement joins TRBV2 to TRBJ1-2, with a weak D call TRBD1 (5 bases). The length of the CDR3 is 13 residues. CDR1 and CDR2 (germline): SNHLY, FYNNEI. Trimming cost V 2 bases and J 8 bases, with 12 bases left between them. CDR3 protein: CASSERGLWGYTF. The CDR3 coding sequence is TGTGCCAGCAGTGAAAGGGGTTTGTGGGGCTACACCTTC. Together with reference TRBV2 and TRBJ1-2, the CDR3 gives the full variable domain: EPEVTQTPSHQVTQMGQEVILRCVPISNHLYFYWYRQILGQKVEFLVSFYNNEISEKSEIFDDQFSVERPDGSNFTLKIRSTKLEDSAMYFCASSERGLWGYTFGSGTRLTVV.

V is TRBV14 and J is TRBJ1-2, with a weak D call TRBD1 (6 bases). CDR1 is SGHDN and CDR2 is FVKESK in the germline V gene. Trimming took off 4 bases at V and 2 bases at J, with 11 bases between the two ends. The CDR3 is made up of 14 amino acids. CDR3 residues: CASSRRQGNYGYTF. CDR3 DNA: TGTGCCAGCAGCCGCAGGCAGGGGAACTATGGCTACACCTTC. The full variable domain, with the rest looked up from reference TRBV14 and TRBJ1-2, is EAGVTQFPSHSVIEKGQTVTLRCDPISGHDNLYWYRRVMGKEIKFLLHFVKESKQDESGMPNNRFLAERTGGTYSTLKVQPAELEDSGVYFCASSRRQGNYGYTFGSGTRLTVV.

The CDR3 sequence: CASKRDRANYGYTF. The CDR3 DNA follows: TGTGCCAGCAAACGGGACAGAGCTAACTATGGCTACACCTTC. The chain has TRBV19 and TRBJ1-2; 7 positions match TRBD1. The CDR3 is 14 amino acids. The germline V gene has CDR1 LNHDA and CDR2 SQIVND (reference sequence). Germline trimming cut 9 bases from V and 0 bases from J; bases unmatched to any gene: 7.

This chain uses TRBV7-2 with TRBJ1-2; 9 bases align to TRBD1. V lost 5 bases, J lost 4 bases, and 8 bases stayed unmatched. The CDR3 covers 15 residues. Germline V CDR1 and CDR2: SGHTA, FQGNSA. The CDR3 bases are TGTGCCAGCAGCATCGACAGGGGGGTAGGCTATGGCTACACCTTC. It encodes CASSIDRGVGYGYTF.

The chain carries TRBV3-1 (or the pseudogene TRBV3-2) and TRBJ2-5; D gene ambiguous. CDR3 length: 12 amino acids. Germline CDR1 reads LGHDT; CDR2 reads YNNKEL (reference sequence). V was shortened by 3 bases and J by 5 bases, with 7 bases between the two germline ends. The CDR3 region is CASSHQLETQYF. CDR3 bases: TGTGCCAGCAGCCATCAACTGGAGACCCAGTACTTC.

The CDR3 coding sequence is TGTGCCATCAGTGTCGGGACAGGGATTTCTGGAAACACCATATATTTT. Protein sequence: CAISVGTGISGNTIYF. The chain joins TRBV10-3 to TRBJ1-3, with 9 bases identical to TRBD1. The V and J ends lost 4 bases and 1 base, in that order; junction bases with no gene match: 5. The V gene's germline CDR1 is ENHRY and CDR2 SYGVKD. The CDR3 is 16 residues long.

The chain has TRBV12-3 or TRBV12-4 and TRBJ2-5; no firm D call. This CDR3 has 11 amino acids. V was trimmed by 3 bases and J by 5 bases, leaving 4 bases between them. As DNA, the CDR3 is TGTGCCAGCAGTTTCGGGGAGACCCAGTACTTC. Translating gives CASSFGETQYF.

This clone occurred a few times. V is TRBV7-2 and J is TRBJ2-2; 7 bases match TRBD2. Germline-derived CDR1 and CDR2 are SGHTA and FQGNSA. The CDR3 length is 17 residues. V shed 4 bases and J 5 bases; nucleotides not matched to a gene: 13. The CDR3: CASSSSTGRGRTGELFF. For the CDR3, the DNA is TGTGCCAGCAGCTCCTCTACCGGGCGGGGGAGGACCGGGGAGCTGTTTTTT.

V usage is TRBV6-5 and J usage is TRBJ1-2; D call uncertain. Germline loops: CDR1 MNHEY, CDR2 SVGAGI. Trimming pared 2 bases from V and 0 bases from J, leaving 4 bases between. There are 13 residues in the CDR3. CDR3 protein: CASSYRANYGYTF. The CDR3 coding sequence is TGTGCCAGCAGTTACCGGGCTAACTATGGCTACACCTTC.

The chain couples TRBV9 to TRBJ1-2, with D unresolved. This CDR3 is built from 15 residues. CDR1 and CDR2 (germline): SGDLS, YYNGEE. V was cut by 0 bases and J by 3 bases, with 12 bases left in between. CDR3 nucleotides: TGTGCCAGCAGCGTAGAGGCAGGAGGGTACTATGGCTACACCTTC. It specifies CASSVEAGGYYGYTF.

The chain uses TRBV3-1 (or the pseudogene TRBV3-2) and TRBJ2-7; 11 nucleotides match TRBD2. Germline lookup yields CDR1 LGHDT and CDR2 YNNKEL (reference sequence). The CDR3 runs to 17 residues. After removal of 1 base from V and 2 bases from J, the junction contained 7 bases not matched to a gene. The CDR3 protein is CASSQGLAGGFPYEQYF. The CDR3 coding sequence is TGTGCCAGCAGCCAAGGGCTAGCGGGAGGTTTTCCCTACGAGCAGTACTTC.

The gene calls are TRBV9 and TRBJ1-2, with D possibly being TRBD1 (5 bases). Trimming shortened V by 3 bases and J by 4 bases, and 10 bases separated the two germline ends. Per germline, CDR1 SGDLS and CDR2 YYNGEE. The CDR3 extends over 13 amino acids. In nucleotides, the CDR3 is TGTGCCAGCAGCGAGACCGACAGCTATGGCTACACCTTC. Its translation: CASSETDSYGYTF. Full variable domain (remainder filled in from reference TRBV9 and TRBJ1-2): DSGVTQTPKHLITATGQRVTLRCSPRSGDLSVYWYQQSLDQGLQFLIQYYNGEERAKGNILERFSAQQFPDLHSELNLSSLELGDSALYFCASSETDSYGYTFGSGTRLTVV.

V and J are TRBV19 and TRBJ1-5; 10 positions match TRBD1. The germline CDR1 and CDR2 sequences are LNHDA and SQIVND (reference sequence). V dropped 3 bases and J dropped 3; count of bases not matched to a gene: 5. This CDR3 comprises 16 residues. DNA of the CDR3: TGTGCCAGTAGTATCGTCGACAGGGGGCTCAATCAGCCCCAGCATTTT. It specifies CASSIVDRGLNQPQHF.

The chain is built from TRBV6-5 and TRBJ2-3, with 10 bases fitting TRBD2. This CDR3 spans 16 amino acids. Germline CDR1 is MNHEY and CDR2 is SVGAGI. V dropped 1 base and J dropped 7; count of bases not matched to a gene: 8. The CDR3 region has the DNA TGTGCCAGCAGTTACTTGGCTAGCGGGGGACTCAATACGCAGTATTTT. Translated: CASSYLASGGLNTQYF.

The chain carries TRBV4-2 and TRBJ1-1; D is unresolved. The ends were cut back, 0 bases at V and 5 bases at J, with 7 bases in the middle. This CDR3 has 13 amino acids. Looked up from germline, CDR1 is LGHNA and CDR2 is YNFKEQ. The CDR3 region is CASSQDARTEAFF. The CDR3 nucleotides are TGTGCCAGCAGCCAAGATGCCAGGACTGAAGCTTTCTTT.

This chain joins TRBV24-1 and TRBJ2-3; 7 bases align to TRBD1. This CDR3 contains 16 residues. The trim removed 2 bases at V and 0 bases at J, leaving 4 bases unmatched. Germline lookup yields CDR1 KGHDR and CDR2 SFDVKD. The chain's CDR3 is CATSDSGTASTDTQYF. The DNA of the CDR3 is TGTGCCACCAGTGATTCAGGGACAGCTAGCACAGATACGCAGTATTTT.